Shown below are 14 T cell receptor beta chains from a single sample sequenced in a study of cytomegalovirus exposure and HLA in healthy donors. Primers included in the PCR were 60 Vbeta and 13 Jbeta primers. Clones were read by immunoSEQ multiplex PCR, and TCRdb kept only the in-frame ones, dropping some. This table holds 220,000 or so clones, around 85% found once. Specimen: PBMCs. Receptor source: a man over 45 in good health and CMV-seronegative.

The genes are TRBV7-2 and TRBJ2-7; TRBD2 aligns across 9 bases. Unmatched junction bases numbered 7, after V lost 5 bases and J lost 2 bases. Germline CDR1 reads SGHTA; CDR2 reads FQGNSA. The CDR3 totals 15 residues. The CDR3, as DNA: TGTGCCAGCAGCCTATGGGCGGGAGGGCCCTACGAGCAGTACTTC. This codes for CASSLWAGGPYEQYF.

The chain has TRBV7-9 and TRBJ1-6; 7 positions agree with TRBD1. The V and J ends lost 4 bases and 6 bases, in that order; junction bases with no gene match: 9. This CDR3 has 16 amino acids. Germline V gives CDR1 SEHNR, CDR2 FQNEAQ (reference sequence). CDR3 bases: TGTGCCAGCAGCTGGAGGGCCGGGACAGTTAATTCACCCCTCCACTTT. This codes for CASSWRAGTVNSPLHF.

The chain employs TRBV27 and TRBJ2-2, with TRBD1 identical over 8 bases. Germline CDR1 and CDR2: MNHEY and SMNVEV (reference sequence). V lost 1 base to trimming and J lost 3 bases; unmatched junction nucleotides: 1. CDR3 length equals 15 residues. CDR3 nucleotide sequence: TGTGCCAGCAGTTTATACAGGGGGTACACCGGGGAGCTGTTTTTT. Translating gives CASSLYRGYTGELFF.

This chain links TRBV19 with TRBJ2-7; 10 bases match TRBD2. J was trimmed by 3 bases and V by 3 bases; bases with no gene match: 11. CDR1 is LNHDA, CDR2 SQIVND, per germline (reference sequence). This CDR3 has 17 amino acids. DNA of the CDR3: TGTGCCAGTAGTATTGGAGCGGGAGGGCCGCTGGGCTACGAGCAGTACTTC. Protein product: CASSIGAGGPLGYEQYF.

The rearrangement uses TRBV19 and TRBJ1-5, with 8 nucleotides matching TRBD1. V gave up 4 bases and J gave up 7 bases; unmatched junction bases: 3. CDR1 is LNHDA, CDR2 SQIVND, per germline (reference sequence). The CDR3 has 13 amino acids. The CDR3 DNA reads as TGTGCCAGTAGTAGGGACAGGTCACAGCCCCAGCATTTT. It is translated as CASSRDRSQPQHF.

Remarks on this clone: One end of the junction fails to match germline, which may point to a read error. The J gene is TRBJ2-5, the V gene TRBV19; 11 positions agree with TRBD1. Germline V CDR1 and CDR2: LNHDA, SQIVND (reference sequence). CDR3 length: 17 residues. In DNA form, the CDR3 reads TGTGCCAGTAGTCTAGAGCCCGGGACAGGGGGCCAAGAGACCCAGTACTTC. It encodes CASSLEPGTGGQETQYF. Drawing the rest from reference TRBV19 and TRBJ2-5, the complete variable domain is DGGITQSPKYLFRKEGQNVTLSCEQNLNHDAMYWYRQDPGQGLRLIYYSQIVNDFQKGDIAEGYSVSREKKESFPLTVTSAQKNPTAFYLCASSLEPGTGGQETQYFGPGTRLLVL.

This clone was detected only once. The chain employs TRBV5-8 and TRBJ2-5; TRBD2 matches at 12 bases. From germline, CDR1 is SGHTS and CDR2 YDEGEE. Trimming at V came to 5 bases and at J to 1 base, leaving 6 bases not matched to a gene. The length of the CDR3 is 16 residues. The CDR3 reads CASRSGLAGSQETQYF. The CDR3 DNA reads as TGTGCCAGCAGATCGGGACTAGCGGGCTCCCAAGAGACCCAGTACTTC.

The V and J genes are TRBV13 and TRBJ2-6, with 9 bases lining up with TRBD2. Germline CDR1 and CDR2: PRHDT and FYEKMQ (reference sequence). Trimming cost V 1 base and J 3 bases; bases outside gene matches: 7. The length of the CDR3 is 18 residues. The CDR3, as DNA: TGTGCCAGCAGCTTAGCGCGGGAGGGCCTCTTTGGGGCCAACGTCCTGACTTTC. The encoded protein is CASSLAREGLFGANVLTF.

This clone was found a few times. The gene calls are TRBV18 and TRBJ1-1; 11 bases map to TRBD1. J gave up 4 bases and V 4 bases, and 2 bases lay outside the gene matches. The CDR3 length is 14 residues. CDR1 is KGHSH, CDR2 LQKENI, per germline. CDR3 region: CASSRGTGGTEAFF. The CDR3 DNA reads as TGTGCCAGCTCACGGGGGACAGGGGGCACTGAAGCTTTCTTT.

The CDR3 DNA reads as TGTGCCAGCAGACCGCGTATAGGGGTTTCACCCCTCCACTTT. It translates to CASRPRIGVSPLHF. The V gene is TRBV5-6, the J gene TRBJ1-6, with D possibly being TRBD1 (5 bases). With 5 bases removed from V and 9 bases from J, the gap between germline ends came to 15 bases. CDR1 and CDR2 from the germline V gene are SGHDT and YYEEEE. The CDR3 sequence is 14 residues long. Complete variable domain (other parts from reference TRBV5-6 and TRBJ1-6): DAGVTQSPTHLIKTRGQQVTLRCSPKSGHDTVSWYQQALGQGPQFIFQYYEEEERQRGNFPDRFSGHQFPNYSSELNVNALLLGDSALYLCASRPRIGVSPLHFGNGTRLTVT.

This clone was seen just once. V and J are TRBV9 and TRBJ2-3, with TRBD2 identical over 7 bases. The CDR3 is made up of 17 amino acids. The germline CDR1 and CDR2 sequences are SGDLS and YYNGEE. V lost 3 bases, J lost 2 bases, and 12 bases stayed unmatched. CDR3 sequence reads: CASSDGLGTFPTDTQYF. CDR3 DNA: TGTGCCAGCAGCGACGGACTAGGAACCTTCCCCACAGATACGCAGTATTTT.

The chain carries TRBV30 and TRBJ1-5, with a possible D match to TRBD1 (5 bases). CDR3 length: 13 residues. Germline V gene data show CDR1 as GTSNPN and CDR2 as SVGIG (reference sequence). Trimming stripped 4 bases from V and 5 bases from J, with 12 bases between. This chain's CDR3 is CAWTLGGDQPQHF. CDR3 coding DNA: TGTGCCTGGACCCTGGGGGGAGATCAGCCCCAGCATTTT. Filled out from reference TRBV30 and TRBJ1-5, the complete variable domain reads SQTIHQWPATLVQPVGSPLSLECTVEGTSNPNLYWYRQAAGRGLQLLFYSVGIGQISSEVPQNLSASRPQDRQFILSSKKLLLSDSGFYLCAWTLGGDQPQHFGDGTRLSIL.

The chain carries TRBV28 and TRBJ2-7; 12 nucleotides line up with TRBD1. Per the germline V gene, CDR1 is MDHEN and CDR2 is SYDVKM. CDR3 length equals 16 residues. V was pared by 4 bases and J by 0 bases, with 4 bases of the junction left unmatched. CDR3 sequence: CASSSPGQGASYEQYF. CDR3 DNA: TGTGCCAGCAGTTCACCGGGACAGGGGGCCTCCTACGAGCAGTACTTC.

The gene calls are TRBV4-1 and TRBJ1-4, with 9 positions matching TRBD1. Germline V lookup: CDR1 MGHRA, CDR2 YSYEKL. The CDR3 has 15 residues. The J segment lost 8 bases and the V segment lost 1 base, leaving 5 bases of the junction unmatched. Written as DNA, the CDR3 is TGCGCCAGCAGCCAAGGCGGGGACAGGGTCGAAAAACTGTTTTTT. It yields the protein CASSQGGDRVEKLFF.